Below, 20 T cell receptor beta chains from the same sample are listed, as sequenced in a study of shared T cell receptors in the human thymus. The assay was immunoSEQ multiplex PCR, and TCRdb's table has in-frame clones only and misses some. This table has 650,000 to 950,000 clones, 75% to 90% appearing once. This sample was also put to use in a study of human thymus T cells.

Sequenced: thymocytes. The source is a girl under two years old with a congenital heart defect.

The rearrangement joins TRBV7-2 to TRBJ1-4; D uncertain. This CDR3 region has 13 residues. CDR1 and CDR2 (germline): SGHTA, FQGNSA. Trimming took off 1 base at V and 4 bases at J, with 4 bases between the two ends. The CDR3, as DNA: TGTGCCAGCAGCTTAGGACTTAATGAAAAACTGTTTTTT. It is translated as CASSLGLNEKLFF.

This chain links TRBV4-1 with TRBJ1-2, with D possibly TRBD1 on 6 matching bases. This CDR3 is built from 15 residues. Germline CDR1 reads MGHRA; CDR2 reads YSYEKL. V lost 3 bases, J lost 2 bases, and 13 bases lay in between. The DNA for the CDR3 is TGCGCCAGCAGCCACGGACAGCCTACAAACTATGGCTACACCTTC. Its translation is CASSHGQPTNYGYTF.

This chain connects TRBV4-1 to TRBJ2-7; TRBD2 aligns across 8 bases. The CDR3 has 18 amino acids. The germline V gene encodes CDR1 MGHRA and CDR2 YSYEKL. V shed 2 bases and J 2 bases; nucleotides not matched to a gene: 14. The CDR3 reads CASSQNSPGRGVTYEQYF. The CDR3 nucleotides are TGCGCCAGCAGCCAAAACTCTCCCGGGCGGGGGGTAACCTACGAGCAGTACTTC.

This clone has only a few counts. The chain uses TRBV5-6 and TRBJ1-1, with TRBD1 as a possible D gene (5 bases). V lost 2 bases and J 1 base, leaving 6 bases between the germline ends. The CDR3 is 13 amino acids. CDR1 is SGHDT, CDR2 YYEEEE, per germline. The CDR3 DNA is TGTGCCAGCAGCTTTGGACAGAACACTGAAGCTTTCTTT. Its translation is CASSFGQNTEAFF.

This clone was seen a handful of times. The chain has TRBV5-4 and TRBJ1-1, with 7 bases matching TRBD1. Germline CDR1 and CDR2: SGHNT and YYREEE (reference sequence). This CDR3 contains 15 residues. V was pared by 4 bases and J by 11 bases, with 17 bases of the junction left unmatched. This chain's CDR3 is CASSPRQGKGLDAFF. The CDR3 bases are TGTGCCAGCAGCCCAAGACAGGGAAAAGGATTAGATGCTTTCTTT.

Only one count was recorded for this clone. The chain employs TRBV28 and TRBJ2-5, with D possibly matching TRBD1 (5 bases). Between the trimmed V and J ends, which lost 5 bases and 1 base, there was a span of 20 bases. CDR1 is MDHEN and CDR2 is SYDVKM in the germline V gene. The CDR3 contains 17 residues. CDR3 nucleotide sequence: TGTGCCAGCAGTACCACCCACATGGACATCTTCCAAGAGACCCAGTACTTC. Protein: CASSTTHMDIFQETQYF.

The chain is built from TRBV4-1 and TRBJ2-6; tentative D call: TRBD1 (5 bases). Trimming removed 1 base at V and 1 base at J, with 11 bases between. This CDR3 has 17 amino acids. Germline assignment: CDR1 MGHRA and CDR2 YSYEKL. CDR3: CASSQGDRQSGANVLTF. DNA of the CDR3: TGCGCCAGCAGCCAAGGTGACAGACAGTCTGGGGCCAACGTCCTGACTTTC.

The chain combines TRBV6-5 with TRBJ2-7; possibly TRBD1 for D (6 bases). Germline V lookup: CDR1 MNHEY, CDR2 SVGAGI. The CDR3 runs to 15 residues. V dropped 4 bases and J dropped 2 bases, with 15 bases sitting between them. The CDR3 nucleotides are TGTGCCAGCAGTTCGAGGGGGTTAACAACCTACGAGCAGTACTTC. Encoded protein: CASSSRGLTTYEQYF.

This chain connects TRBV6-6 to TRBJ2-2, with 9 positions matching TRBD2. CDR3 length equals 16 residues. Germline trimming cut 7 bases from V and 6 bases from J; bases unmatched to any gene: 12. In germline, CDR1 is MNHNY, CDR2 SVGAGI (reference sequence). CDR3 nucleotides: TGTGCCAGCAATAACAGAGCGGGGGGCCGCGCCGGGGAGCTGTTTTTT. The encoded protein is CASNNRAGGRAGELFF.

The CDR3 DNA reads as TGTGCCAGCAGCCCCCGACAGGGTAGCAGGGCGTCTAATGAAAAACTGTTTTTT. Residues: CASSPRQGSRASNEKLFF. V is TRBV12-1 and J is TRBJ1-4; the table's TRBD1 call for D was not verified on the DNA. TRBV12-1 is a recognized pseudogene. The CDR3 consists of 18 residues.

This clone appeared a single time. The V call is TRBV7-9, the J call TRBJ1-6; weak D call: TRBD1 (6 bases). The V gene lost 4 bases and the J gene lost 13 bases, with 14 bases spanning the gap. The length of the CDR3 is 13 residues. CDR1 SEHNR and CDR2 FQNEAQ come from the germline V gene (reference sequence). The CDR3: CASSSGQIWPLHF. In nucleotides, the CDR3 is TGTGCCAGCAGCTCCGGACAGATTTGGCCCCTCCACTTT.

V and J are TRBV6-5 and TRBJ2-1; no definite D call. Trimming stripped 6 bases from V and 8 bases from J, with 14 bases between. Germline loops: CDR1 MNHEY, CDR2 SVGAGI. This CDR3 spans 13 amino acids. Here the CDR3 reads CASRPLANDEQFF. The DNA of the CDR3 is TGTGCCAGCAGGCCCCTGGCCAATGATGAGCAGTTCTTC.

The chain uses TRBV19 and TRBJ2-1, with a tentative D call TRBD1 (5 bases). Germline CDR1 LNHDA, CDR2 SQIVND (reference sequence). The V end lost 4 bases, the J end lost 1 base, and 11 bases lay between the germline ends. CDR3 length equals 15 residues. CDR3: CASSRVQGSYNEQFF. The CDR3 DNA follows: TGTGCCAGTAGTAGGGTGCAGGGTTCCTACAATGAGCAGTTCTTC.

The chain links TRBV7-2 to TRBJ1-2; D is ambiguous. The CDR3 totals 10 residues. V lost 7 bases and J lost 5, with 5 bases in between. Germline V gene sequence: CDR1 SGHTA, CDR2 FQGNSA. CDR3 amino acids: CASTRYGYTF. DNA of the CDR3: TGTGCCAGCACCCGTTATGGCTACACCTTC. The full variable domain, in which reference TRBV7-2 and TRBJ1-2 provide the parts outside the CDR3, is GAGVSQSPSNKVTEKGKDVELRCDPISGHTALYWYRQSLGQGLEFLIYFQGNSAPDKSGLPSDRFSAERTGGSVSTLTIQRTQQEDSAVYLCASTRYGYTFGSGTRLTVV.

The chain is built from TRBV6-5 and TRBJ1-2, with D maybe TRBD1 (6 bases). Trimming cost V 0 bases and J 2 bases, with 10 bases left between them. CDR1 is MNHEY and CDR2 is SVGAGI in the germline V gene. The CDR3 extends over 15 amino acids. CDR3 nucleotide sequence: TGTGCCAGCAGTTACTCGAACCAGGGGAACTATGGCTACACCTTC. It specifies CASSYSNQGNYGYTF.

The chain joins TRBV10-3 to TRBJ1-1; D not resolved. The V end lost 7 bases, the J end lost 2 bases, and 17 bases lay between the germline ends. Germline V gene lookup returns CDR1 ENHRY and CDR2 SYGVKD. The CDR3 spans 15 residues. The CDR3 DNA reads TGTGCCATCACGGGGTACCCCCATCCTAACACTGAAGCTTTCTTT. Translation gives CAITGYPHPNTEAFF.

The chain joins TRBV6-5 to TRBJ1-2; D is uncertain. The ends were cut back, 0 bases at V and 12 bases at J, with 14 bases in the middle. CDR1 MNHEY and CDR2 SVGAGI come from the germline V gene. CDR3 length: 13 amino acids. In nucleotides, the CDR3 is TGTGCCAGCAGTTACTCCCCCCAGGAACTTGACACCTTC. Protein: CASSYSPQELDTF.

This chain joins TRBV6-5 and TRBJ2-7; 7 nucleotides align to TRBD1. After removal of 7 bases from V and 0 bases from J, the junction contained 9 bases not matched to a gene. This CDR3 is 15 amino acids long. Per germline, CDR1 MNHEY and CDR2 SVGAGI. The CDR3 coding sequence is TGTGCCAGCACCGACCGACAGGGTGTCTCCTACGAGCAGTACTTC. Its translation: CASTDRQGVSYEQYF.

This sequence joins TRBV4-3 and TRBJ1-3; TRBD1 agrees at 10 bases. The CDR3 is made up of 17 amino acids. Germline V lookup: CDR1 LGHNA, CDR2 YSLEER. V was pared by 2 bases and J by 5 bases, with 9 bases of the junction left unmatched. The CDR3 here is CASSQSHRGQGRNTIYF. CDR3 DNA sequence: TGCGCCAGCAGCCAATCCCACCGGGGACAGGGGCGAAACACCATATATTTT.

This chain joins TRBV28 and TRBJ2-7, with D maybe TRBD2 (7 bases). This CDR3 contains 15 residues. Per germline, CDR1 MDHEN and CDR2 SYDVKM. The V gene lost 6 bases and the J gene lost 4 bases, with 19 bases spanning the gap. As DNA, the CDR3 is TGTGCCAGCAGCCGACGATCAGGGGAGGGTTACGAGCAGTACTTC. Its translation is CASSRRSGEGYEQYF.